The 15 T cell receptor beta chains given below trace back to one sample, sequenced in a study of T cells in Graves' hyperthyroidism and ophthalmopathy. Authors of the study amplified TCR beta CDR3 regions from RNA transcripts. When the TCR CDR3 underwent first-round RT-PCR, the HTBI primer set was used. TCRdb redid the calling of the multiplex PCR reads with MiXCR, one entry per CDR3 protein. Of under 450,000 distinct CDR3 sequences in the sample, around a sixth are singletons; the top ten hold 7.5% to 9%. The specimen sequenced was blood. The receptor set was obtained from a woman aged 18-29 years with Graves' hyperthyroidism.

This clonotype has a count of ten or more. V gene TRBV5-1 combines with J gene TRBJ2-7, with 10 bases that match TRBD1. V lost 4 bases to trimming and J lost 4 bases; unmatched junction nucleotides: 2. Germline V gives CDR1 SGHRS, CDR2 YFSETQ. The CDR3 runs 13 residues. The DNA of the CDR3 is TGCGCCAGCAGCATGGGACAGGGGTACGAGCAGTACTTC. It translates to CASSMGQGYEQYF.

Many counts were recorded for this clonotype. The chain couples TRBV2 to TRBJ1-3; D ambiguous. CDR3 size: 15 residues. CDR1 and CDR2 (germline): SNHLY, FYNNEI. V was cut by 8 bases and J by 0 bases, with 14 bases left in between. CDR3 amino acids: CASDGGRNSGNTIYF. The CDR3 DNA reads as TGTGCCAGCGATGGCGGACGGAACTCTGGAAACACCATATATTTT.

This clonotype was seen at least ten times. The genes are TRBV18 and TRBJ2-1, with D tentatively TRBD2 (6 bases). The CDR3 runs 16 residues. From germline, CDR1 is KGHSH and CDR2 LQKENI. V lost 6 bases and J 2 bases, leaving 17 bases between the germline ends. This CDR3 reads CASSSPGEVAYNEQFF. CDR3 nucleotides: TGTGCCAGCTCGAGCCCCGGGGAGGTCGCCTACAATGAGCAGTTCTTC. Supplemented by reference TRBV18 and TRBJ2-1, the full variable domain reads NAGVMQNPRHLVRRRGQEARLRCSPMKGHSHVYWYRQLPEEGLKFMVYLQKENIIDESGMPKERFSAEFPKEGPSILRIQQVVRGDSAAYFCASSSPGEVAYNEQFFGPGTRLTVL.

This clonotype showed up many times. The chain recombines TRBV11-2 with TRBJ2-1; no clear D. Trimming removed 4 bases at V and 1 base at J, with 11 bases between. Germline V lookup: CDR1 SGHAT, CDR2 FQNNGV. The CDR3 sequence is 15 residues long. Here the CDR3 reads CASSSHLGSYNEQFF. The CDR3 nucleotides read TGTGCCAGCAGCTCGCACTTGGGGTCCTACAATGAGCAGTTCTTC.

This chain connects TRBV6-5 to TRBJ1-2; no reliable D call. Trimming left V 8 bases short and J 7 bases short, with 8 bases between. The CDR3 loop spans 10 amino acids. Germline V gives CDR1 MNHEY, CDR2 SVGAGI. CDR3 nucleotide sequence: TGTGCCAGCGTTTCGGGTGGCTACACCTTC. Amino acid sequence: CASVSGGYTF.

The V call is TRBV5-1, the J call TRBJ2-7; the match to TRBD2 covers 7 bases. Germline CDR1 SGHRS, CDR2 YFSETQ. Trimming at V came to 2 bases and at J to 0 bases, leaving 5 bases not matched to a gene. The CDR3 runs to 15 residues. Here the CDR3 DNA reads TGCGCCAGCAGCTTTAAGCGGGGTTACTCCTACGAGCAGTACTTC. It codes for CASSFKRGYSYEQYF.

The chain employs TRBV6-4 and TRBJ2-5, with 8 bases matching TRBD1. CDR1 is MRHNA and CDR2 is SNTAGT in the germline V gene. The length of the CDR3 is 12 residues. V trimming: 8 bases; J trimming: 6 bases; junction bases outside the gene matches: 5. The chain's CDR3 is CASPDRAQTQYF. The CDR3 nucleotides are TGTGCCAGCCCGGACAGGGCGCAGACCCAGTACTTC.

This clonotype has ten or more counts. The chain links TRBV30 to TRBJ2-5; 10 bases map to TRBD2. The CDR3 is 15 residues long. The V and J ends lost 4 bases and 4 bases, in that order; junction bases with no gene match: 9. The germline CDR1 and CDR2 sequences are GTSNPN and SVGIG (reference sequence). This CDR3 is CAWTPTASGRETQYF. CDR3 bases: TGTGCCTGGACCCCAACGGCTAGCGGGAGAGAGACCCAGTACTTC. The entire variable domain, with the rest obtained from reference TRBV30 and TRBJ2-5, is as follows: SQTIHQWPATLVQPVGSPLSLECTVEGTSNPNLYWYRQAAGRGLQLLFYSVGIGQISSEVPQNLSASRPQDRQFILSSKKLLLSDSGFYLCAWTPTASGRETQYFGPGTRLLVL.

There are many counts of this clonotype. The chain links TRBV20-1 to TRBJ2-7; 7 positions match TRBD1. Trimming took 1 base from V and 1 from J; bases not matched to a gene: 7. This CDR3 comprises 15 residues. Germline V gene lookup returns CDR1 DFQATT and CDR2 SNEGSKA (reference sequence). The CDR3 protein is CSARGGQARSYEQYF. The CDR3 region has the DNA TGCAGTGCTAGAGGAGGACAGGCCCGATCCTACGAGCAGTACTTC.

This clonotype was counted at least ten times. V usage is TRBV18 and J usage is TRBJ1-2; no reliable D call. CDR3 length: 13 residues. Trimming removed 2 bases from V and 4 bases from J, with 8 bases in between. CDR1 and CDR2 (germline): KGHSH, LQKENI. CDR3 amino acids: CASSPGLSYGYTF. The CDR3 DNA reads TGTGCCAGCTCACCAGGGTTGAGCTATGGCTACACCTTC.

The chain couples TRBV7-2 to TRBJ2-7; 8 nucleotides agree with TRBD2. The CDR3 spans 14 residues. V dropped 10 bases and J dropped 3; count of bases not matched to a gene: 11. Germline V gene data show CDR1 as SGHTA and CDR2 as FQGNSA. CDR3 amino acids: CATLGAGGVYEQYF. The DNA of the CDR3 is TGTGCCACCCTCGGGGCGGGAGGTGTCTACGAGCAGTACTTC.

This clonotype was detected ten times or more. The rearrangement links TRBV6-6 to TRBJ1-5, with D unresolved. Trimming removed 0 bases at V and 0 bases at J, with 12 bases between. The CDR3 contains 17 residues. CDR1 is MNHNY and CDR2 is SVGAGI in the germline V gene (reference sequence). The CDR3 DNA reads as TGTGCCAGCAGTTACTCGTGGTCAGGAGATAGCAATCAGCCCCAGCATTTT. Protein: CASSYSWSGDSNQPQHF.

In its sample, this clonotype was seen many times. The J gene is TRBJ2-3, the V gene TRBV27; TRBD2 aligns across 9 bases. This CDR3 spans 17 amino acids. The germline CDR1 and CDR2 sequences are MNHEY and SMNVEV (reference sequence). V was pared by 5 bases and J by 2 bases, with 11 bases of the junction left unmatched. Here the CDR3 DNA reads TGTGCCAGCAGTGTCATCGGCGGGAGGGCCTACACAGATACGCAGTATTTT. As protein: CASSVIGGRAYTDTQYF.

This clonotype has a count of ten or more. The chain employs TRBV7-9 and TRBJ2-1; TRBD1 agrees at 9 bases. CDR1 and CDR2 from the germline V gene are SEHNR and FQNEAQ (reference sequence). The CDR3 length is 15 residues. Unmatched junction bases numbered 7, after V lost 3 bases and J lost 7 bases. The CDR3 DNA reads TGTGCCAGCAGCTTGGGACAGGGAGCTTTTAATGAGCAGTTCTTC. Its protein is CASSLGQGAFNEQFF.

This clonotype was counted many times. The chain is built from TRBV2 and TRBJ2-7; D remains ambiguous. The CDR3 contains 15 residues. Per germline, CDR1 SNHLY and CDR2 FYNNEI. The V gene lost 2 bases and the J gene lost 6 bases, with 17 bases spanning the gap. The CDR3 coding sequence is TGTGCCAGCAGTGAACCTCCAGAAAGGGTCCCCGAGCAGTACTTC. Residues: CASSEPPERVPEQYF.